The T cell receptor (beta chain) under discussion was sequenced for a study of blood T cell repertoires in COVID-19. Across the study: Some COVID-19 samples were acute and others convalescent; all came from the United States, Italy and Spain. PBMCs, B-cell-depleted T cells, or T cells provided the cDNA or gDNA that made up the material.

There are 15 residues in the CDR3. V was cut by 2 bases and J by 6 bases, with 13 bases left in between. Germline CDR1 and CDR2: MNHEY and SMNVEV (reference sequence). Study processing details: Reference gene primers were amplified, and this amplification served to estimate nucleated cell counts. Data came from immunoSEQ multiplex PCR; TCRdb stores just in-frame clones and leaves some out. The V and J calls and clone size were taken over from that table, and D and trimming were inferred from the DNA. Here the sample spans about 280,000 clones, 88% being singletons. This TCR was recovered from a man aged 18 to 29 with active or convalescent COVID-19. The chain joins TRBV27 to TRBJ1-4; no reliable D call. Input material: peripheral blood. CDR3 bases: TGTGCCAGCAGTTTAAACGAACAGCGGGATGAAAAACTGTTTTTT. Amino acids: CASSLNEQRDEKLFF.